This T cell receptor (beta chain) was found in a study of identical twins. This clonotype was found a few times. Its target is not known. Study-wide points: Excess low generation probability was seen in twin-shared out-of-frame alpha sequences.

The cDNA had a unique molecular identifier and a template-switch universal primer site. A single record per CDR3 protein comes from TCRdb applying MiXCR to the 5' RACE reads. The sample lists some 460,000 distinct CDR3 sequences, 13% to 15% occurring once. CDR3 length: 15 residues. Germline V lookup: CDR1 SGHDN, CDR2 FVKESK. J was trimmed by 9 bases and V by 2 bases; bases with no gene match: 6. The data also belong to a second study, concerning yellow fever vaccine responses in identical twins.

This receptor was taken from a woman between 18 and 29 years old in good health. This chain connects TRBV14 to TRBJ2-1, with 11 nucleotides matching TRBD2. Sequencing was performed on CD4+ T cells sorted from blood. The CDR3, as DNA: TGTGCCAGCAGCCAAACGACTAGCGGGATGTTTGAGCAGTTCTTC. Protein: CASSQTTSGMFEQFF.